The 19 T cell receptor beta chains in this list originate from one sample, sequenced in a study of blood T cell repertoires in COVID-19. Profiled with immunoSEQ multiplex PCR; TCRdb holds only in-frame clones, not every one. The sample lists approximately 130,000 clones, almost 85% occurring once. Sequencing was done on a sample of peripheral blood. The receptors come from a human donor in a cohort sampled during active COVID-19.

The rearrangement links TRBV7-9 to TRBJ2-2; no clear D gene. CDR1 and CDR2 (germline): SEHNR, FQNEAQ (reference sequence). This CDR3 comprises 12 residues. V shed 5 bases and J shed 9 bases, with 10 bases lying between them. The CDR3 here is CASSPSPRELFF. CDR3 in DNA: TGTGCCAGCAGCCCTAGTCCCCGGGAGCTGTTTTTT.

This clone showed up just once. The chain couples TRBV9 to TRBJ1-5; D perhaps matches TRBD1 (5 bases). The CDR3 is 14 residues long. Germline lookup yields CDR1 SGDLS and CDR2 YYNGEE. The V end lost 3 bases, the J end lost 6 bases, and 13 bases lay between the germline ends. CDR3 sequence: CASSGGVGSQPQHF. The CDR3 nucleotides read TGTGCCAGCAGCGGAGGGGTCGGGAGTCAGCCCCAGCATTTT.

The chain joins TRBV3-1 (or the pseudogene TRBV3-2) to TRBJ1-2; 8 nucleotides line up with TRBD1. Germline V gives CDR1 LGHDT, CDR2 YNNKEL (reference sequence). Losses at the gene ends were 2 bases for V and 4 bases for J; bases not matched to a gene: 6. This CDR3 spans 15 amino acids. The DNA of the CDR3 is TGTGCCAGCAGCCAAACGACAGGGGTGGCCTATGGCTACACCTTC. Translated: CASSQTTGVAYGYTF.

The V and J genes are TRBV29-1 and TRBJ2-1; 12 nucleotides match TRBD2. The CDR3 runs 16 residues. Germline loops: CDR1 SQVTM, CDR2 ANQGSEA. Trimming took 4 bases from V and 6 from J; bases not matched to a gene: 10. CDR3 DNA: TGCAGCGTTGGAGGGGCCGCTAGCGGGGGGGCCAATGAGCAGTTCTTC. It translates to CSVGGAASGGANEQFF.

The gene calls are TRBV5-1 and TRBJ1-2; the D is unclear. Trimming pared 0 bases from V and 0 bases from J, leaving 12 bases between. The CDR3 consists of 16 residues. Germline-derived CDR1 and CDR2 are SGHRS and YFSETQ. CDR3 sequence (DNA): TGCGCCAGCAGCTTGGAGGCGGTCACAACTAACTATGGCTACACCTTC. This gives the protein CASSLEAVTTNYGYTF.

The chain employs TRBV4-1 and TRBJ2-7; 8 nucleotides align to TRBD2. CDR3 size: 14 residues. Germline V gene data show CDR1 as MGHRA and CDR2 as YSYEKL. V lost 0 bases, J lost 3 bases, and 1 base stayed unmatched. The CDR3 is CASSQDGTSYEQYF. The CDR3 nucleotides are TGCGCCAGCAGCCAAGATGGGACTAGCTACGAGCAGTACTTC.

The rearrangement uses TRBV10-3 and TRBJ1-2; 8 nucleotides line up with TRBD1. V was clipped by 7 bases and J by 5 bases; unmatched bases: 6. Germline V gene lookup returns CDR1 ENHRY and CDR2 SYGVKD. The CDR3 length is 13 residues. CDR3 protein: CAITKDREYGYTF. As DNA, the CDR3 is TGTGCCATCACCAAGGACAGGGAGTATGGCTACACCTTC.

CDR3 loop: CASSPTGVYQPQHF. The CDR3 bases are TGTGCCAGCAGTCCTACAGGGGTATACCAGCCCCAGCATTTT. The J gene is TRBJ1-5, the V gene TRBV5-5; 7 nucleotides align to TRBD1. The CDR3 totals 14 residues. Per germline, CDR1 SGHKS and CDR2 YYEKEE (reference sequence). Trimming took 5 bases from V and 7 from J; bases not matched to a gene: 9.

The chain joins TRBV10-2 to TRBJ2-1; D might be TRBD1 (7 bases). CDR1 and CDR2 from the germline V gene are WSHSY and SAAADI. V gave up 2 bases and J gave up 4 bases, with 9 bases separating them. CDR3 length: 14 amino acids. The CDR3 nucleotides are TGCGCCAGCAGTGAGGCAGGGGGGTACAATGAGCAGTTCTTC. Translating gives CASSEAGGYNEQFF.

The chain joins TRBV20-1 to TRBJ1-1, with D possibly matching TRBD1 (5 bases). Trimming pared 3 bases from V and 4 bases from J, leaving 15 bases between. CDR1 is DFQATT and CDR2 is SNEGSKA in the germline V gene (reference sequence). This CDR3 comprises 14 residues. CDR3 sequence reads: CSASHSGGTTEAFF. In DNA, the CDR3 is TGCAGTGCTAGTCATAGCGGGGGTACCACTGAAGCTTTCTTT.

The chain employs TRBV27 and TRBJ1-2; no definite D call. Trimming left V 5 bases short and J 1 base short, with 11 bases between. This CDR3 contains 14 residues. Germline V gene data show CDR1 as MNHEY and CDR2 as SMNVEV (reference sequence). The CDR3 coding sequence is TGTGCCAGCAGTCCACTGACAATTAACTATGGCTACACCTTC. This encodes CASSPLTINYGYTF.

The chain has TRBV5-1 and TRBJ2-5, with D perhaps matching TRBD2 (7 bases). V was pared by 4 bases and J by 4 bases, with 20 bases between. In germline, CDR1 is SGHRS, CDR2 YFSETQ. The length of the CDR3 is 16 residues. Here the CDR3 DNA reads TGCGCCAGCAGCACGGGTTCGGGGGGCGGGGGAGAGACCCAGTACTTC. Protein sequence: CASSTGSGGGGETQYF.

V usage is TRBV19 and J usage is TRBJ2-3; TRBD2 is a possible D gene (5 bases). Germline CDR1 LNHDA, CDR2 SQIVND (reference sequence). V was pared by 5 bases and J by 6 bases, with 15 bases between. The length of the CDR3 is 14 residues. The CDR3 here is CASSADGVRDTQYF. For the CDR3, the DNA is TGTGCCAGTAGTGCGGACGGGGTGAGGGATACGCAGTATTTT.

J is TRBJ2-1 and V is TRBV7-6, with TRBD2 matching 11 bases. The CDR3 has 16 amino acids. The J segment lost 4 bases and the V segment lost 1 base, leaving 3 bases of the junction unmatched. CDR1 is SGHVS, CDR2 FNYEAQ, per germline. In nucleotides, the CDR3 is TGTGCCAGCAGCTTAGTTAGCGGGGGGGCGTACAATGAGCAGTTCTTC. It encodes CASSLVSGGAYNEQFF.

The rearrangement joins TRBV10-3 to TRBJ1-2, with 8 bases lining up with TRBD1. The trim removed 5 bases at V and 0 bases at J, leaving 8 bases unmatched. The germline gives CDR1 ENHRY, CDR2 SYGVKD. This CDR3 spans 16 amino acids. This CDR3 reads CAISSTGGKTNYGYTF. CDR3 DNA: TGTGCCATCAGTTCCACAGGGGGGAAAACTAACTATGGCTACACCTTC.

The chain links TRBV10-1 to TRBJ2-3, with TRBD2 matching over 13 bases. The CDR3 is made up of 15 amino acids. After removal of 6 bases from V and 1 base from J, the junction contained 1 base not matched to a gene. Germline CDR1 reads WNHNN; CDR2 reads SYGVQD (reference sequence). The CDR3 region has the DNA TGCGCCAGCAGCGGACTAGCGGGGGGCACAGATACGCAGTATTTT. It translates to CASSGLAGGTDTQYF.

V gene TRBV10-2 combines with J gene TRBJ2-3, with D unclear. Germline V gene lookup returns CDR1 WSHSY and CDR2 SAAADI. Trimming cost V 2 bases and J 7 bases, with 10 bases left between them. The CDR3 has 13 residues. CDR3 coding DNA: TGCGCCAGCAGTGAGCGGAGATGGTATACGCAGTATTTT. Translation gives CASSERRWYTQYF.

The CDR3 coding sequence is TGTGCCAGCAGCTCACTCCCGGGACTAGCGGGGGGGAGCTCCTACAATGAGCAGTTCTTC. It encodes CASSSLPGLAGGSSYNEQFF. The rearrangement links TRBV7-8 to TRBJ2-1, with 16 bases identical to TRBD2. Per germline, CDR1 SGHVS and CDR2 FQNEAQ. V was pared by 4 bases and J by 0 bases, with 9 bases of the junction left unmatched. The CDR3 consists of 20 residues.

The J gene is TRBJ1-2, the V gene TRBV7-9, with TRBD1 identical over 8 bases. The junction had 0 bases not matched to a gene; V was cut back by 1 base and J by 2 bases. CDR1 is SEHNR and CDR2 is FQNEAQ in the germline V gene (reference sequence). CDR3 length: 14 amino acids. The chain's CDR3 is CASSLGTGNYGYTF. The CDR3 coding sequence is TGTGCCAGCAGCTTAGGGACAGGGAACTATGGCTACACCTTC.